The clone carrying this T cell receptor (beta chain) rates as large. At one end, the junction sequence differs from germline, possibly due to a read error. This record belongs to a study of T cells after somatic rescue of genetic block. Germline loops: CDR1 SEHNR, CDR2 FQNEAQ (reference sequence). This CDR3 region has 15 residues. Libraries were prepared by immunoSEQ multiplex PCR; TCRdb keeps only in-frame clonotypes and omits some of them. This table holds about 15,000 clones, approximately 76% found once. This rearrangement joins TRBV7-9 to TRBJ2-3; D gene uncertain. Source material: peripheral blood mononuclear cells (PBMCs). The receptor's source is a boy aged 10-17 years. CDR3 sequence reads: CASSPTSISTNTQYF. In DNA, the CDR3 is TGTGCCAGCAGCCCGACGTCGATATCCACAAATACGCAGTATTTT.